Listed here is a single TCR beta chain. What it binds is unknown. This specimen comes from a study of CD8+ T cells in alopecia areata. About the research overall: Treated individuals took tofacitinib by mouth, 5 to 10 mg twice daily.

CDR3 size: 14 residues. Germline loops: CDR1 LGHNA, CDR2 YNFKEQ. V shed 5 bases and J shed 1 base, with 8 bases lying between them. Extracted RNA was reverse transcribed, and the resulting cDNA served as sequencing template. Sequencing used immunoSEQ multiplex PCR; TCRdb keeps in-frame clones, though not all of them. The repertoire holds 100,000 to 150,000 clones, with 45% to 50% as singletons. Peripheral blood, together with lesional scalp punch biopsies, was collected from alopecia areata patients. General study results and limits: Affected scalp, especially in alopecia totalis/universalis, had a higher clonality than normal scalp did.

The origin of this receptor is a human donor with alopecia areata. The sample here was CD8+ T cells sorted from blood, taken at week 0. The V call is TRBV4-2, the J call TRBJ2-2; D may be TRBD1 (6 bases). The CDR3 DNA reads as TGTGCCAGCAGCACAGGGTTGAACACCGGGGAGCTGTTTTTT. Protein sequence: CASSTGLNTGELFF.